These T cell receptor beta chains were read from a single sample in a study of T cell repertoires in cytomegalovirus infection. No antigen is known for these receptors. TCRdb ran MiXCR on the reads and lists one entry per CDR3 protein. This sample yields 900,000 to 950,000 distinct CDR3 sequences, of which approximately 31% are seen a single time; 13% belongs to the top ten. The source material was cultured CD8+ T cells from PBMCs, sampled from culture after CMV antigen stimulation. All receptors derive from a human donor in good health (CMV status not recorded). Some clones in this sample may be carry-over from other donors' samples. Both conserved end residues are part of each CDR3. A D gene is named only where the DNA matches it firmly. Rows give clone size only sometimes, using once, few, many, or a class for an expanded clone.

clone_size,d_call,v_call,j_call,cdr3_aa,cdr3_nt
NA,NA,TRBV15,TRBJ2-7,CATSAGFGYEQYF,TGTGCCACCAGCGCAGGTTTCGGGTACGAGCAGTACTTC
NA,TRBD2,TRBV7-3,TRBJ2-5,CASSQLAGEETQYF,TGTGCCAGCAGCCAACTAGCGGGGGAAGAGACCCAGTACTTC
few,NA,TRBV7-2,TRBJ1-2,CASSSFDRPTGYGYTF,TGTGCCAGCAGCTCTTTCGACAGGCCTACCGGGTATGGCTACACCTTC
NA,TRBD1,TRBV19,TRBJ1-1,CASTLGGLKAEAFF,TGTGCCAGTACCCTAGGGGGCTTAAAGGCTGAAGCTTTCTTT
NA,NA,TRBV19,TRBJ1-5,CASSQPGNQPQHF,TGTGCCAGTAGTCAACCAGGGAATCAGCCCCAGCATTTT
NA,NA,TRBV27,TRBJ2-2,CASRPQDTGELFF,TGTGCCAGCAGGCCACAGGACACCGGGGAGCTGTTTTTT
few,NA,TRBV5-6,TRBJ2-7,CASSRNPGDGDPYEQYF,TGTGCCAGCAGCCGAAACCCAGGGGACGGGGATCCCTACGAGCAGTACTTC
many,NA,TRBV7-2,TRBJ1-1,CASSVLDMNTEAFF,TGTGCCAGCAGCGTGTTAGACATGAACACTGAAGCTTTCTTT
many,NA,TRBV12-3/TRBV12-4,TRBJ1-1,CASKPQGNTEAFF,TGTGCCAGCAAACCACAGGGGAACACTGAAGCTTTCTTT
many,TRBD1,TRBV12-3/TRBV12-4,TRBJ1-1,CASTRQGGNTEAFF,TGTGCCAGCACCCGACAGGGCGGGAACACTGAAGCTTTCTTT
NA,NA,TRBV24-1,TRBJ2-1,CATSDLTVSRTEQFF,TGTGCCACCAGTGATTTGACGGTATCAAGAACGGAGCAGTTCTTC
NA,NA,TRBV24-1,TRBJ1-3,CATSDPIRAGNTIYF,TGTGCCACCAGTGACCCGATCCGAGCTGGAAACACCATATATTTT
few,NA,TRBV7-2,TRBJ2-1,CASSYQGAMGEQFF,TGTGCCAGCAGCTACCAGGGAGCCATGGGTGAGCAGTTCTTC
few,NA,TRBV6-1,TRBJ2-3,CASSEWFRAGTDTQYF,TGTGCCAGCAGTGAATGGTTTCGGGCGGGCACAGATACGCAGTATTTT
many,NA,TRBV7-6,TRBJ2-1,CASSVGTDEQFF,TGTGCCAGCAGCGTTGGGACGGATGAGCAGTTCTTC
few,TRBD2,TRBV7-2,TRBJ2-3,CASSLGPSGGARDTQYF,TGTGCCAGCAGCTTAGGTCCTAGCGGGGGGGCAAGAGATACGCAGTATTTT
NA,TRBD1,TRBV2,TRBJ2-3,CARTPGQERDTQYF,TGTGCCAGGACTCCGGGACAGGAAAGAGATACGCAGTATTTT
few,NA,TRBV4-1,TRBJ1-5,CASSPHPPNQGNQPQHF,TGTGCCAGCAGCCCACATCCTCCGAATCAGGGCAATCAGCCCCAGCATTTT
many,NA,TRBV7-2,TRBJ2-2,CASSLWEGYTGELFF,TGTGCCAGCAGCTTATGGGAAGGGTACACCGGGGAGCTGTTTTTT
few,NA,TRBV7-9,TRBJ1-2,CASSFGEPGYTF,TGTGCCAGCAGCTTTGGGGAACCTGGCTACACCTTC
NA,NA,TRBV6-5,TRBJ1-1,CASSYSRRAGTEAFF,TGTGCCAGCAGTTACTCACGGAGGGCGGGCACTGAAGCTTTCTTT
NA,NA,TRBV7-9,TRBJ2-7,CASSLRWAGSSYEQYF,TGTGCCAGCAGCTTACGTTGGGCGGGTTCCTCCTACGAGCAGTACTTC
few,TRBD2,TRBV11-1,TRBJ2-1,CASSSTEGRTSGGANEQFF,TGTGCCAGCAGCTCAACAGAAGGAAGGACTAGCGGGGGGGCGAATGAGCAGTTCTTC
few,NA,TRBV28,TRBJ1-1,CASSPRGRFEAFF,TGTGCCAGCAGTCCTCGGGGTAGGTTTGAAGCTTTCTTT
NA,TRBD2,TRBV27,TRBJ2-7,CASSASRLAGRYEQYF,TGTGCCAGCAGCGCTAGCCGACTAGCGGGGAGGTACGAGCAGTACTTC
few,NA,TRBV11-2,TRBJ2-1,CASSLSSGTDNEQFF,TGTGCCAGCAGCTTAAGTAGCGGGACAGACAATGAGCAGTTCTTC
NA,TRBD2,TRBV7-6,TRBJ2-2,CASSSSGGITGELFF,TGTGCCAGCAGCTCTAGCGGGGGAATCACCGGGGAGCTGTTTTTT
few,NA,TRBV27,TRBJ1-5,CATQKGRGLSNQPQHF,TGTGCCACCCAAAAGGGAAGGGGCTTATCCAATCAGCCCCAGCATTTT
NA,TRBD1,TRBV6-6,TRBJ2-3,CASTETGGSTDTQYF,TGTGCCAGCACCGAGACAGGGGGTAGCACAGATACGCAGTATTTT
NA,TRBD2,TRBV20-1,TRBJ2-1,CSASRRGGPYNEQFF,TGCAGTGCCAGCCGACGGGGGGGCCCCTACAATGAGCAGTTCTTC
NA,TRBD1,TRBV27,TRBJ1-1,CASKGQLNTEAFF,TGTGCCAGCAAGGGACAGTTGAACACTGAAGCTTTCTTT
NA,NA,TRBV16,TRBJ1-5,CASSQLARAGNQPQHF,TGTGCCAGCAGCCAATTGGCCAGGGCAGGCAATCAGCCCCAGCATTTT
many,NA,TRBV7-2,TRBJ1-1,CASSLAGPSIEAFF,TGTGCCAGCAGCTTAGCGGGGCCTTCGATTGAAGCTTTCTTT
NA,NA,TRBV5-1,TRBJ2-1,CASSTPGGGHLSEQFF,TGCGCCAGCAGCACACCTGGTGGGGGACATTTATCTGAGCAGTTCTTC
NA,TRBD1,TRBV7-9,TRBJ1-2,CTSSGDRTYGYTF,TGTACCAGCAGCGGGGACAGGACCTATGGCTACACCTTC
NA,NA,TRBV6-5,TRBJ2-7,CASSWKTALDEQYF,TGTGCCAGCAGCTGGAAAACAGCGCTTGACGAGCAGTACTTC
many,NA,TRBV7-2,TRBJ2-5,CASSLWGGAQETQYF,TGTGCCAGCAGCTTATGGGGGGGGGCCCAAGAGACCCAGTACTTC
NA,NA,TRBV5-4,TRBJ2-3,CASTGDFSADTQYF,TGTGCCAGCACCGGGGACTTCTCGGCAGATACGCAGTATTTT
few,NA,TRBV7-6,TRBJ1-2,CASSPDEGFYGYTF,TGTGCCAGCAGCCCCGATGAGGGGTTCTATGGCTACACCTTC
NA,TRBD1,TRBV29-1,TRBJ1-2,CSVEDQGALDYGYTF,TGCAGCGTTGAAGACCAGGGGGCCTTGGACTATGGCTACACCTTC
many,NA,TRBV7-6,TRBJ2-2,CASSAQGVQGFDTGELFF,TGTGCCAGCAGCGCCCAAGGCGTGCAGGGGTTTGACACCGGGGAGCTGTTTTTT